The 14 T cell receptor beta chains below were found in one sample sequenced in a study of cytomegalovirus exposure and HLA in healthy donors. PCR was performed using 60 Vbeta and 13 Jbeta primers. Method: immunoSEQ multiplex PCR; TCRdb's copy keeps in-frame clones and lacks some. The sample lists more than 60,000 clones, roughly 77% occurring once. The material sequenced was PBMCs. The receptor set was obtained from a young woman in good health and CMV-seronegative.

This chain links TRBV13 with TRBJ1-2, with D possibly TRBD1 on 5 matching bases. This CDR3 contains 13 residues. CDR1 is PRHDT, CDR2 FYEKMQ, per germline (reference sequence). The ends were cut back, 6 bases at V and 4 bases at J, with 12 bases in the middle. CDR3 bases: TGTGCCAGCAGTGGTCGACAGCTCTATGGCTACACCTTC. Amino acids: CASSGRQLYGYTF.

The rearrangement joins TRBV5-1 to TRBJ1-2; TRBD1 matches at 8 bases. V gave up 3 bases and J gave up 4 bases; unmatched junction bases: 8. Germline lookup yields CDR1 SGHRS and CDR2 YFSETQ. CDR3 length: 15 amino acids. The CDR3 DNA is TGCGCCAGCAGCTCTGGACAGGGCCCAATCTATGGCTACACCTTC. Its translation is CASSSGQGPIYGYTF.

The chain combines TRBV9 with TRBJ2-7; D ambiguous. V was shortened by 4 bases and J by 1 base, with 9 bases between the two germline ends. Germline V gene lookup returns CDR1 SGDLS and CDR2 YYNGEE. The CDR3 sequence is 13 residues long. The CDR3 nucleotides are TGTGCCAGCAGCCCCGGAGTTTCCTACGAGCAGTACTTC. Encoded protein: CASSPGVSYEQYF.

The genes are TRBV6-4 and TRBJ2-1, with 7 bases that match TRBD2. The CDR3 covers 15 residues. With 4 bases clipped from V and 9 bases from J, the junction kept 12 bases outside the gene matches. Per germline, CDR1 MRHNA and CDR2 SNTAGT. This CDR3 reads CASSGGPGVAGEQFF. For the CDR3, the DNA is TGTGCCAGCAGTGGGGGTCCGGGAGTAGCGGGTGAGCAGTTCTTC.

The chain joins TRBV2 to TRBJ1-2, with D possibly matching TRBD1 (6 bases). Germline V lookup: CDR1 SNHLY, CDR2 FYNNEI. This CDR3 has 14 amino acids. Trimming cost V 0 bases and J 4 bases, with 9 bases left between them. The CDR3 DNA is TGTGCCAGCAGTGAAGCGCAGGACAGCTATGGCTACACCTTC. Its protein product is CASSEAQDSYGYTF.

V is TRBV5-4 and J is TRBJ2-7, with 9 bases matching TRBD1. CDR1 SGHNT and CDR2 YYREEE come from the germline V gene (reference sequence). V lost 0 bases to trimming and J lost 3 bases; unmatched junction nucleotides: 7. The length of the CDR3 is 16 residues. In DNA, the CDR3 is TGTGCCAGCAGCTTGGCGGGACAGGGAGGTTTCTACGAGCAGTACTTC. It translates to CASSLAGQGGFYEQYF.

This sequence joins TRBV25-1 and TRBJ2-5; 11 bases map to TRBD1. Germline values: CDR1 MGHDK, CDR2 SYGVNS. V lost 3 bases to trimming and J lost 7 bases; unmatched junction nucleotides: 7. The CDR3 runs 15 residues. CDR3 coding DNA: TGTGCCAGCAGTGATCACGCGGGGACAGGGGGGACCCAGTACTTC. Translated: CASSDHAGTGGTQYF.

This chain links TRBV11-2 with TRBJ2-1; 10 bases match TRBD2. The junction had 7 bases not matched to a gene; V was cut back by 3 bases and J by 5 bases. CDR1 is SGHAT and CDR2 is FQNNGV in the germline V gene. The CDR3 length is 16 residues. CDR3 bases: TGTGCCAGCAGCTTCCGAACTAGCGGGAATGACAATGAGCAGTTCTTC. It translates to CASSFRTSGNDNEQFF.

The count of this clone is one. This chain connects TRBV29-1 to TRBJ2-7; TRBD1 matches 9 bases. Germline CDR1 SQVTM, CDR2 ANQGSEA. The CDR3 loop spans 12 amino acids. After removal of 7 bases from V and 6 bases from J, the junction contained 7 bases not matched to a gene. CDR3 DNA sequence: TGCAGCGCGGGACAGGGTGTCGGCGAGCAGTACTTC. Translated, it gives CSAGQGVGEQYF.

V is TRBV4-1 and J is TRBJ2-3; 10 bases line up with TRBD1. The CDR3 loop spans 16 amino acids. The V gene end was trimmed by 3 bases and the J gene end by 3 bases; junction bases not matched to a gene: 6. CDR1 is MGHRA, CDR2 YSYEKL, per germline. The CDR3 reads CASSQSSGQGTDTQYF. DNA for the CDR3: TGCGCCAGCAGCCAGTCATCGGGACAGGGGACAGATACGCAGTATTTT.

The rearrangement uses TRBV12-5 and TRBJ2-3; TRBD2 might be the D (5 bases). Germline loops: CDR1 LGHNT, CDR2 FRNRAP. V was pared by 5 bases and J by 4 bases, with 7 bases between. The CDR3 runs 12 residues. CDR3 DNA: TGTGCTAGTGGTGAACTAGCAGATACGCAGTATTTT. Translated: CASGELADTQYF.

This chain links TRBV10-2 with TRBJ2-2, with D possibly being TRBD1 (6 bases). The CDR3 contains 16 residues. Deletions cut 3 bases from V and 0 bases from J, with 11 bases between. CDR1 and CDR2 from the germline V gene are WSHSY and SAAADI. CDR3 sequence: CASSELGHANTGELFF. In nucleotides, the CDR3 is TGCGCCAGCAGTGAACTGGGACACGCGAACACCGGGGAGCTGTTTTTT.

This clone appeared once. The chain carries TRBV6-4 and TRBJ2-3; D is possibly TRBD2 (6 bases). The length of the CDR3 is 15 residues. Trimming shortened V by 5 bases and J by 0 bases, and 12 bases separated the two germline ends. Germline CDR1 MRHNA, CDR2 SNTAGT. Here the CDR3 DNA reads TGTGCCAGCAGTTCGGGAGACTCTAGCACAGATACGCAGTATTTT. Its protein product is CASSSGDSSTDTQYF.

V gene TRBV7-3 combines with J gene TRBJ2-5, with 12 positions matching TRBD2. Germline CDR1 reads SGHTA; CDR2 reads FQGTGA. The V segment lost 4 bases and the J segment 1 base; nucleotides outside the gene matches: 1. CDR3 size: 15 residues. The CDR3 sequence is CASSWTSGVQETQYF. CDR3 DNA: TGTGCCAGCAGCTGGACTAGCGGGGTCCAAGAGACCCAGTACTTC.